This T cell receptor (beta chain) was documented in a study of blood T cell repertoires in COVID-19. As for the study in general: The origin of the acute and convalescent COVID-19 samples was the United States, Italy and Spain. Sources were T cells, B-cell-depleted T cells, or PBMCs; the material itself was cDNA or gDNA.

In the original analysis: Estimated nucleated cell counts came from reference gene primer amplification. Some clones are missing from TCRdb's copy, which holds only in-frame ones; the method was immunoSEQ multiplex PCR. D and trimming come from the DNA, and the V and J calls and clone size come from that table. The sample holds about 270,000 clones, more than 80% seen once. The CDR3 spans 15 residues. The junction had 9 bases not matched to a gene; V was cut back by 9 bases and J by 3 bases. CDR1 is SGHTA and CDR2 is FQGNSA in the germline V gene. This clone was seen once. This sequence originates from a woman between 25 and 40 years old with acute COVID-19. The sample was PBMCs or T cells enriched from blood (not recorded which). The gene calls are TRBV7-2 and TRBJ2-3; 10 bases agree with TRBD1. The CDR3: CASSGTGDMTDTQYF. The DNA for the CDR3 is TGTGCCAGTTCTGGGACAGGGGACATGACAGATACGCAGTATTTT.